This T cell receptor beta chain was sequenced during a study of cytomegalovirus exposure and HLA in healthy donors. Study-wide results and caveats: The study designated over 150 TCR beta chains cytomegalovirus-associated. Accurate predictions that matched the HLA-A and HLA-B alleles of most subjects were reportedly made from TCR beta sequences. There were some public TCRs occurring in many donors, but most TCR sequences were rare.

This CDR3 is built from 15 residues. Germline V gene sequence: CDR1 SGHRS, CDR2 YFSETQ. The V gene end was trimmed by 7 bases and the J gene end by 5 bases; junction bases not matched to a gene: 14. As concerns this clone: Its antigen is unidentified.

Donors consisted of healthy bone marrow donors. Primers: 60 Vbeta forward and 13 Jbeta reverse. Only in-frame clones appear in the TCRdb table, and some are missing; sequencing was by immunoSEQ multiplex PCR. The sample includes 130,000 to 150,000 clones, 64% of them seen just once. V usage is TRBV5-1 and J usage is TRBJ2-7; 8 nucleotides align to TRBD1. This TCR came from a woman aged 25 to 45 in good health and CMV-seropositive. The sample taken for sequencing was PBMCs. The DNA for the CDR3 is TGCGCCAGCTCTCTGCAACAGGGGGTTTGGAACGAGCAGTACTTC. Protein sequence: CASSLQQGVWNEQYF.